These T cell receptor beta chains were read from a single sample in a study of identifying expanded T cells in peripheral blood. TCRdb's copy holds only in-frame clones and misses some; the assay was immunoSEQ multiplex PCR. The sample yields tens of thousands of clones, around 82% seen once. The sequencing sample was made of blood. The receptors were gathered from a person between 18 and 75 years old in good health. The conserved cysteine and the conserved F or W are not part of the CDR3 here.

TRBV19	ASRPVGYEKLF
TRBV5-5	ASSLKWSGDNEQF
TRBV9	ASSVSQGRGTDTQY
TRBV7-2	ASSLLGTGITYNEQF
TRBV30	ACHPGRNSPLH
TRBV7-6	ASSLEGNRPYNEQF
TRBV15	ATSVPSSYEQY
TRBV30	ACYSGANVLT
TRBV10-2	ASSVRVGASGGALETQY
TRBV30	AWSSLGEAF
TRBV7-2	ASSLAWAGGNTIY
TRBV28	ASSGTGNYEQY
TRBV4-3	ASSQDFQGTGNTIY
TRBV5-1	ASSLGAYEQY
TRBV30	AGYPRNKGSYT
TRBV19	ASTNLQGFHGYT
TRBV6-5	ASRRGQGARGYT
TRBV4-2	ASSPDKGIGRGGPDTQY
TRBV4-1	ASSLSGRLEEKLF
TRBV7-3	ASSFGPGLVSEQF
TRBV2	ASSEGGPGELF
TRBV7-8	ASSLTRDQPQH
TRBV6-6	ASSLTGGSRDTEAF
TRBV10-2	ASSANPSAEETQY
TRBV11-2	ASSSGQLRSDTQY
TRBV2	ASSEPDYRVEAF
TRBV6-1	ASSVDRGYGYT
TRBV5-1	ASSLVGAHQETQY
TRBV30	AWSRGGLYTYEQY
TRBV14	ASKVQGSYGYT
TRBV9	ASSVDTGVTDTQY
TRBV11-3	ASSQGTSGQPQEGF
TRBV10-3	AISDSLAGAKLAGSETQY
TRBV11-2	ASSLRDRGRETQY
TRBV5-1	ASKRTLNTEAF
TRBV5-1	ASSLRGTSYSYEQY
TRBV5-1	ASSRTTSDYGYT
TRBV9	ASSHPIGDGYT
TRBV11-2	ASSQVAGGYTDTQY
TRBV9	ASSVGVGQIYNEQF
TRBV14	ASSQMTGSGMRDTQY
TRBV19	ASRKWSTGNTEAF
TRBV2	ATISARREGRGTQY
TRBV28	ASRNGLMGSNTEAF
TRBV5-5	ASSSAGGMNTEAF
TRBV5-5	ASSLAGGEGDGYT
TRBV9	ASSVGERGSGNTIY
TRBV15	ATSREVLLDEQF
TRBV5-1	ASSEGLARGTSYNEQF
TRBV4-3	ASSQGLAGTYEQF
TRBV10-2	ASSGYGELF
TRBV18	ASSPRPIPPNTGELF
TRBV14	ASSPTGYRGANTEAF
TRBV2	ASSEKGGVGYIQY
TRBV5-1	ASSSAVSAGGNEQF
TRBV19	ASWRAGGTGELF
TRBV7-6	ASSLDTRTDTQY
TRBV23-1	ASSQCRQGAVETQY